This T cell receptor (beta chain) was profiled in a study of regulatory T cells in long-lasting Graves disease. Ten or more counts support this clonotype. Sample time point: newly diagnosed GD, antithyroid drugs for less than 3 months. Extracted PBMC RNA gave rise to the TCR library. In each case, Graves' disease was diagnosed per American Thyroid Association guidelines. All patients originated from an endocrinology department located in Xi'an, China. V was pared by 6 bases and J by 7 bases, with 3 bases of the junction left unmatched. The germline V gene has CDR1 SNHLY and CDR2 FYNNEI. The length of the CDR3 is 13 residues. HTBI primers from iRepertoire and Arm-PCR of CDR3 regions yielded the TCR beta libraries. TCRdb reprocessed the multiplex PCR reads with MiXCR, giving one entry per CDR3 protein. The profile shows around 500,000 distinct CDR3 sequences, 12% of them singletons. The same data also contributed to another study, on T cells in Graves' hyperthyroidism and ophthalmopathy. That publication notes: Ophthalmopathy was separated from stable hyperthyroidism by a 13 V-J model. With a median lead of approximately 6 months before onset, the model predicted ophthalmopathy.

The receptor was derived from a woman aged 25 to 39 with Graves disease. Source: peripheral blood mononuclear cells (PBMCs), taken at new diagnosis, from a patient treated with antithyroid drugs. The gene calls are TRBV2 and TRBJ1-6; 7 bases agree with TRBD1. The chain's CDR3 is CASRTGVNSPLHF. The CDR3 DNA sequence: TGTGCCAGCAGAACAGGGGTAAATTCACCCCTCCACTTT.